The 26 T cell receptor beta chains below all came from one sample that was sequenced in a study of Ad26.COV2.S vaccination and SARS-CoV-2 variants. Sequencing was performed with immunoSEQ multiplex PCR; in TCRdb, only in-frame clones are kept and a portion is missing. Of more than 120,000 clones detected, more than 80% appear once; the ten largest clones hold 4.5% to 6%. The specimen was peripheral blood, collected after recovery from COVID-19. These receptors were obtained from a human donor who had recovered from COVID-19.

The chain combines TRBV30 with TRBJ2-1; 8 bases are shared with TRBD1. Germline CDR1 is GTSNPN and CDR2 is SVGIG (reference sequence). Losses at the gene ends were 4 bases for V and 15 bases for J; bases not matched to a gene: 11. This CDR3 is 12 amino acids long. DNA for the CDR3: TGTGCCTGGACCATCCCGTCGGGGACAGGGTTCTTC. Translation gives CAWTIPSGTGFF.

This rearrangement joins TRBV28 to TRBJ1-3; 7 bases match TRBD1. This CDR3 has 17 residues. Germline CDR1 reads MDHEN; CDR2 reads SYDVKM. Germline trimming cut 6 bases from V and 0 bases from J; bases unmatched to any gene: 11. The CDR3 nucleotides read TGTGCCAGCAGCTCCCTCCTAGGGACAGCCTCTGGAAACACCATATATTTT. Protein sequence: CASSSLLGTASGNTIYF.

This clone showed up just once. The chain joins TRBV29-1 to TRBJ1-4; possible D gene TRBD1, 5 bases. V lost 4 bases and J 8 bases, leaving 11 bases between the germline ends. This CDR3 has 12 residues. Germline CDR1 and CDR2: SQVTM and ANQGSEA. CDR3 DNA: TGCAGCGTTGTCCAGGGAGGAGAAAAACTGTTTTTT. Translated: CSVVQGGEKLFF.

V is TRBV24-1 and J is TRBJ1-2; the D gene is possibly TRBD1 (6 bases). In germline, CDR1 is KGHDR, CDR2 SFDVKD. The CDR3 totals 15 residues. Trimming shortened V by 2 bases and J by 4 bases, and 13 bases separated the two germline ends. CDR3 sequence reads: CATSDSPPGAYGYTF. In DNA, the CDR3 is TGTGCCACCAGTGATTCGCCTCCGGGGGCCTATGGCTACACCTTC.

The rearrangement links TRBV15 to TRBJ2-7; no firm D call. The CDR3 totals 12 residues. Trimming removed 3 bases at V and 4 bases at J, with 7 bases between. The germline CDR1 and CDR2 sequences are LNHNV and YYDKDF (reference sequence). CDR3 sequence reads: CATSSNGYEQYF. The DNA of the CDR3 is TGTGCCACCAGCAGCAATGGGTACGAGCAGTACTTC.

The chain is built from TRBV28 and TRBJ2-7; possible D gene TRBD2, 6 bases. This CDR3 has 15 residues. Trimming pared 5 bases from V and 1 base from J, leaving 15 bases between. The germline V gene encodes CDR1 MDHEN and CDR2 SYDVKM. The CDR3 DNA is TGTGCCAGCAGTCCAACCGGGGGTCGATCCTACGAGCAGTACTTC. It codes for CASSPTGGRSYEQYF.

This clone was counted only a few times. The V call is TRBV10-1, the J call TRBJ1-1, with D perhaps matching TRBD1 (5 bases). The ends were cut back, 0 bases at V and 6 bases at J, with 11 bases in the middle. Germline CDR1 is WNHNN and CDR2 is SYGVQD (reference sequence). CDR3 length: 14 residues. The CDR3 reads CASSESMVRAEAFF. The CDR3 nucleotides are TGCGCCAGCAGTGAGTCGATGGTCAGGGCTGAAGCTTTCTTT.

The gene calls are TRBV24-1 and TRBJ2-3; 11 bases map to TRBD2. The germline gives CDR1 KGHDR, CDR2 SFDVKD. Trimming removed 4 bases from V and 2 bases from J; junction bases left unmatched: 10. This CDR3 comprises 18 residues. The CDR3: CATSDPRGLAENTDTQYF. The CDR3 nucleotides are TGTGCCACCAGTGACCCTCGGGGACTAGCGGAAAACACAGATACGCAGTATTTT.

J is TRBJ2-3 and V is TRBV7-2; D is possibly TRBD1 or TRBD2 (5 bases each). The CDR3 has 16 amino acids. Germline values: CDR1 SGHTA, CDR2 FQGNSA. The V end was cut by 5 bases, the J end by 1 base, with 16 bases between. As DNA, the CDR3 is TGTGCCAGCAGCCAAACGGGACCTAGAGGCACAGATACGCAGTATTTT. Its translation is CASSQTGPRGTDTQYF.

V usage is TRBV29-1 and J usage is TRBJ2-7; 8 bases fit TRBD2. This CDR3 comprises 13 residues. Germline V gene sequence: CDR1 SQVTM, CDR2 ANQGSEA. V dropped 6 bases and J dropped 2; count of bases not matched to a gene: 6. The CDR3 DNA follows: TGCAGCGTCCGATCGGGGGGGACCTACGAGCAGTACTTC. This gives the protein CSVRSGGTYEQYF.

This rearrangement joins TRBV7-2 to TRBJ1-3; D ambiguous. The CDR3 sequence is 14 residues long. Trimming cost V 5 bases and J 0 bases, with 8 bases left between them. Germline CDR1 SGHTA, CDR2 FQGNSA. The CDR3 DNA reads TGTGCCAGCAGCAGTTTTTTCTCTGGAAACACCATATATTTT. The encoded protein is CASSSFFSGNTIYF.

The J gene is TRBJ2-1, the V gene TRBV11-3; 8 positions match TRBD2. The CDR3 runs 15 residues. Germline trimming cut 5 bases from V and 8 bases from J; bases unmatched to any gene: 11. Germline CDR1 and CDR2: SGHNT and YENEEA. This chain's CDR3 is CASSDGGEGGDEQFF. The CDR3 region has the DNA TGTGCCAGCAGCGACGGGGGGGAGGGGGGCGATGAGCAGTTCTTC.

The V call is TRBV6-6, the J call TRBJ2-1, with D possibly TRBD2 on 5 matching bases. Looked up from germline, CDR1 is MNHNY and CDR2 is SVGAGI (reference sequence). V was cut by 1 base and J by 15 bases, with 16 bases left in between. This CDR3 comprises 13 residues. CDR3 bases: TGTGCCAGCAGTTACTTACCGGAGCGAGCGGTGTTCTTC. Translation: CASSYLPERAVFF.

The chain combines TRBV20-1 with TRBJ2-4, with 9 bases that match TRBD2. The CDR3 loop spans 11 amino acids. After removal of 6 bases from V and 11 bases from J, the junction contained 5 bases not matched to a gene. Germline V CDR1 and CDR2: DFQATT, SNEGSKA (reference sequence). The CDR3 loop is CSAPSGGLQYF. The CDR3 nucleotides are TGCAGTGCCCCAAGCGGGGGGCTTCAGTACTTC.

This chain uses TRBV4-1 with TRBJ2-1, with D perhaps TRBD1 (5 bases). Germline lookup yields CDR1 MGHRA and CDR2 YSYEKL. The ends were cut back, 0 bases at V and 8 bases at J, with 8 bases in the middle. The CDR3 contains 13 residues. CDR3 in DNA: TGCGCCAGCAGCCAAGACAGGGCGGATGAGCAGTTCTTC. This sequence encodes CASSQDRADEQFF.

CDR3: CASGSRGGDSPLHF. Here the CDR3 DNA reads TGTGCCAGTGGCTCAAGGGGGGGGGATTCACCCCTCCACTTT. The chain recombines TRBV19 with TRBJ1-6, with TRBD1 as a possible D gene (6 bases). This CDR3 contains 14 residues. Deletions cut 8 bases from V and 8 bases from J, with 16 bases between. Germline V CDR1 and CDR2: LNHDA, SQIVND (reference sequence).

The J gene is TRBJ2-3, the V gene TRBV12-5; D remains unclear. Trimming cost V 2 bases and J 3 bases, with 6 bases left between them. The length of the CDR3 is 13 residues. CDR1 is LGHNT and CDR2 is FRNRAP in the germline V gene. The CDR3 reads CASGLLGTDTQYF. The CDR3 DNA reads as TGTGCTAGTGGTTTGCTTGGAACAGATACGCAGTATTTT.

The chain has TRBV2 and TRBJ1-5, with D possibly TRBD1 on 6 matching bases. Trimming took 10 bases from V and 0 from J, leaving 16 bases between them. The CDR3 is 15 amino acids. Per the germline V gene, CDR1 is SNHLY and CDR2 is FYNNEI. CDR3 DNA sequence: TGTGCCACCCGGGGTTCGGGGGCTAGCAATCAGCCCCAGCATTTT. Amino acid sequence: CATRGSGASNQPQHF.

In this sample, this clone turned up a few times. The genes are TRBV6-5 and TRBJ1-6; no firm D call. V shed 6 bases and J shed 9 bases, with 18 bases lying between them. CDR3 size: 15 residues. Germline V lookup: CDR1 MNHEY, CDR2 SVGAGI. The CDR3, as DNA: TGTGCCAGCAGGCCTCGAAGGGCTGACACTTCACCCCTCCACTTT. Amino acid sequence: CASRPRRADTSPLHF.

The V call is TRBV28, the J call TRBJ2-1; 12 bases fit TRBD2. V shed 0 bases and J 8 bases; nucleotides not matched to a gene: 5. The germline V gene encodes CDR1 MDHEN and CDR2 SYDVKM. There are 16 residues in the CDR3. DNA of the CDR3: TGTGCCAGCAGTTTATGGGCTAGCGGGGGGGCCCATGAGCAGTTCTTC. It translates to CASSLWASGGAHEQFF.

The chain has TRBV7-2 and TRBJ2-5, with 7 bases lining up with TRBD2. Germline V gives CDR1 SGHTA, CDR2 FQGNSA. CDR3 length equals 15 residues. J gave up 2 bases and V 4 bases, and 7 bases lay outside the gene matches. DNA for the CDR3: TGTGCCAGCAGCTACGGACTAGTGGATCAAGAGACCCAGTACTTC. Translation: CASSYGLVDQETQYF.

This sequence joins TRBV10-3 and TRBJ2-5, with 13 bases identical to TRBD2. The CDR3 runs 15 residues. The junction had 8 bases not matched to a gene; V was cut back by 8 bases and J by 5 bases. Per the germline V gene, CDR1 is ENHRY and CDR2 is SYGVKD. The CDR3 DNA is TGTGCCATCGGAAAAGGACTAGCGGGAGATGAGACCCAGTACTTC. Its translation: CAIGKGLAGDETQYF.

The chain links TRBV30 to TRBJ1-3, with a possible D match to TRBD1 (5 bases). Trimming took off 2 bases at V and 2 bases at J, with 10 bases between the two ends. CDR1 and CDR2 (germline): GTSNPN, SVGIG (reference sequence). This CDR3 comprises 14 residues. This chain's CDR3 is CAWSRMGAGNTIYF. CDR3 DNA: TGTGCCTGGAGTAGAATGGGGGCTGGAAACACCATATATTTT.

This chain links TRBV27 with TRBJ2-2; D is unclear. Trimming removed 2 bases at V and 5 bases at J, with 0 bases between. Germline V CDR1 and CDR2: MNHEY, SMNVEV (reference sequence). The CDR3 covers 11 residues. This CDR3 is CASSLTGELFF. The CDR3 region has the DNA TGTGCCAGCAGTTTAACCGGGGAGCTGTTTTTT.

The CDR3 region has the DNA TGTGCCAGCAGCACCGGACAGGGAGCCTTCTATGGCTACACCTTC. Protein sequence: CASSTGQGAFYGYTF. The rearrangement joins TRBV5-4 to TRBJ1-2, with 8 bases lining up with TRBD1. Germline V gives CDR1 SGHNT, CDR2 YYREEE (reference sequence). J gave up 4 bases and V 4 bases, and 9 bases lay outside the gene matches. The CDR3 length is 15 residues.

This clone showed up just a few times. The V gene is TRBV6-6, the J gene TRBJ2-3; the D gene is possibly TRBD1 (7 bases). This CDR3 spans 14 amino acids. V lost 5 bases and J lost 8, with 17 bases in between. Germline V CDR1 and CDR2: MNHNY, SVGAGI (reference sequence). The CDR3 sequence is CASSPVTQGGTQYF. CDR3 nucleotides: TGTGCCAGCAGTCCCGTAACGCAGGGGGGTACGCAGTATTTT.